The entry that follows covers one TCR beta chain sequence. Authors' processing steps: From reference gene primer amplification, estimates of nucleated cell counts were derived. Some clones are missing from TCRdb's copy, which holds only in-frame ones; the method was immunoSEQ multiplex PCR. From that table come the V and J calls and clone size; the DNA was used to work out D and trimming. The sample lists about 250,000 clones, 85% to 90% occurring once. The cohort comprised adults aged about 18 to 89 years residing in approximately 25 US areas. This entry is derived from a study of blood T cell repertoires in COVID-19. This CDR3 has 14 residues. V lost 3 bases and J 6 bases, leaving 12 bases between the germline ends. Germline CDR1 and CDR2: SGHTA and FQGNSA.

This sequence was found in a man aged 40-55 years who had recovered from COVID-19. Sequencing was performed on PBMCs or T cells enriched from blood (not recorded which). This chain links TRBV7-2 with TRBJ1-5; a possible D gene is TRBD1 (6 bases). The CDR3 sequence is CASSFTGQAQPQHF. As DNA, the CDR3 is TGTGCCAGCAGCTTTACAGGGCAGGCTCAGCCCCAGCATTTT.